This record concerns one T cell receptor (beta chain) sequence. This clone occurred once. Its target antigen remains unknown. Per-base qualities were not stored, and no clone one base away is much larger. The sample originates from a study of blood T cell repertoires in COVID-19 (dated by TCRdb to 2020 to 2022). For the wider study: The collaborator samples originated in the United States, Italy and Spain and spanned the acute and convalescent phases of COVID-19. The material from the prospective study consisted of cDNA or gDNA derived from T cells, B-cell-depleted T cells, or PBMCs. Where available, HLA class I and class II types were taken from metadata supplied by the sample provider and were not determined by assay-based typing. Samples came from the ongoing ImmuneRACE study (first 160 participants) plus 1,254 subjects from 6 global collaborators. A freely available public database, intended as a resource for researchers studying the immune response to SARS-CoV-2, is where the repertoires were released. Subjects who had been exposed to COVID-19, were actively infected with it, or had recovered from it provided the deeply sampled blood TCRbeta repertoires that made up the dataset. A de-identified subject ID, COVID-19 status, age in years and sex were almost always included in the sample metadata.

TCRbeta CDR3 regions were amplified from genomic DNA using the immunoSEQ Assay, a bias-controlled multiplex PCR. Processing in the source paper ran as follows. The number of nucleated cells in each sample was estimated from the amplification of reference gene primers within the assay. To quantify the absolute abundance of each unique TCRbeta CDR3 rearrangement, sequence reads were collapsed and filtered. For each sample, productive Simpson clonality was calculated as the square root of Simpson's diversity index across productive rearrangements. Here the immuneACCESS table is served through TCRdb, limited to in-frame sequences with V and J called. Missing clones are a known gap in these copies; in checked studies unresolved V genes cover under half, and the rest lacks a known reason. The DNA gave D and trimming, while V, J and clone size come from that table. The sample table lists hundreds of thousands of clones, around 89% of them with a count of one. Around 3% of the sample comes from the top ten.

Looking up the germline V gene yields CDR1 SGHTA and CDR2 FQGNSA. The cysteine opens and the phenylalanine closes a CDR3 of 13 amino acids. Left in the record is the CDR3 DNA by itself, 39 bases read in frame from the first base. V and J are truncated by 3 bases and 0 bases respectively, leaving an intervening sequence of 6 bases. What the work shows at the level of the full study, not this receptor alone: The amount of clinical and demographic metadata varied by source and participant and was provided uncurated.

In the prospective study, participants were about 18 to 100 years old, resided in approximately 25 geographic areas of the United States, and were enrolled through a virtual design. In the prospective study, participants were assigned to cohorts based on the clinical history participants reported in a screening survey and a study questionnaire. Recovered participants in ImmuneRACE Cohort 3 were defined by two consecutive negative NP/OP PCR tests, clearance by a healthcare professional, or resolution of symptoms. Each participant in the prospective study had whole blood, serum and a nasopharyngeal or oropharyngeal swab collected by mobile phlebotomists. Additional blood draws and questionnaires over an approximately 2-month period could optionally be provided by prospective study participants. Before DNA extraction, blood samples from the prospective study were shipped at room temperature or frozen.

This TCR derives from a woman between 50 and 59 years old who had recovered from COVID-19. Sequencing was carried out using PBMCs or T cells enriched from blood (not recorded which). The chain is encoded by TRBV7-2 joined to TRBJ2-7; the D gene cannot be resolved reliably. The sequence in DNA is TGTGCCAGCAGCTTTGCGCGCTCCTACGAGCAGTACTTC. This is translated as CASSFARSYEQYF.